The subject of this entry is one T cell receptor beta chain. Its antigen is unknown. TCRdb reanalysed the 5' RACE reads using MiXCR and keeps one entry per CDR3 protein. The table has around 310,000 distinct CDR3 sequences, roughly 13% seen once. The record originates from a study of T-cell memory formation after mild COVID-19. On the study more broadly: Among the donors, TCR clusters were largely specific to each donor.

The CDR3 is 13 residues long. V lost 0 bases, J lost 7 bases, and 8 bases lay in between. Germline CDR1 LGHDT, CDR2 YNNKEL (reference sequence). Whole-study results and caveats: Among clones contracting day 15 to 85, CD4/CD8 was balanced, whereas later expanders leaned CD4+.

The material sequenced was PBMCs or a T cell subset sorted from them (not recorded which). The rearrangement joins TRBV3-1 to TRBJ2-3; D uncertain. The TCR sequence derives from a man younger than 35 who had mild COVID-19 (a few samples of this study predate the infection). Cell type and time point are not known. The chain's CDR3 is CASSQEQRNTQYF. Here the CDR3 DNA reads TGTGCCAGCAGCCAAGAACAGAGGAATACGCAGTATTTT.